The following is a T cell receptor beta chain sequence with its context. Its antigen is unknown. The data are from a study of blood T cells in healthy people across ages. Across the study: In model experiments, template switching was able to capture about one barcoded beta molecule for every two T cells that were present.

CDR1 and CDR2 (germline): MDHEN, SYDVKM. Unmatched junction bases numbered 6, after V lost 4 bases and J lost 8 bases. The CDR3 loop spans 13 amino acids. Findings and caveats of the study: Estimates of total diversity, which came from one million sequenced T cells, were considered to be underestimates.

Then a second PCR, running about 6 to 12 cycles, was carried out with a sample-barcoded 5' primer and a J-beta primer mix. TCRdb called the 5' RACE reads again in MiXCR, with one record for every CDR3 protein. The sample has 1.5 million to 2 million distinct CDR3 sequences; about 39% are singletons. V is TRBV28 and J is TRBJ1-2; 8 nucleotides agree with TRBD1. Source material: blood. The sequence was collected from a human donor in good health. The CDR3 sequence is CASSSDRVKGYTF. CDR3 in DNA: TGTGCCAGCAGTTCGGACAGGGTTAAGGGCTACACCTTC.